This T cell receptor (beta chain) was sequenced in a study of OX40 agonist ivuxolimab in advanced cancers. Study in general: Among those enrolled, mean age was roughly 62 years (range about 23 to 79) and 82.7% were male. Whole-study results and caveats: CD4+ and CD8+ blood T cells expanded clonally by week 6 at 0.1 to 3.0 mg/kg.

Sequenced by immunoSEQ multiplex PCR; TCRdb stores in-frame clones only, minus some. The sample contains under 85,000 clones, approximately 78% of which appear only once. J gave up 3 bases and V 4 bases, and 8 bases lay outside the gene matches. This CDR3 has 16 residues. Germline CDR1 reads SGHRS; CDR2 reads YFSETQ. Notes on this clone: Its cognate antigen is unknown.

This sequence originates from an adult with an advanced solid tumor such as melanoma, head and neck, liver or kidney cancer. The chain joins TRBV5-1 to TRBJ2-7, with 12 positions matching TRBD1. Specimen: CD4+ or CD8+ T cells sorted from blood, collected in a trial of the OX40 agonist ivuxolimab. The CDR3 sequence is CASSPTGTGGVYEQYF. CDR3 nucleotides: TGCGCCAGCAGCCCAACCGGGACAGGGGGCGTCTACGAGCAGTACTTC.